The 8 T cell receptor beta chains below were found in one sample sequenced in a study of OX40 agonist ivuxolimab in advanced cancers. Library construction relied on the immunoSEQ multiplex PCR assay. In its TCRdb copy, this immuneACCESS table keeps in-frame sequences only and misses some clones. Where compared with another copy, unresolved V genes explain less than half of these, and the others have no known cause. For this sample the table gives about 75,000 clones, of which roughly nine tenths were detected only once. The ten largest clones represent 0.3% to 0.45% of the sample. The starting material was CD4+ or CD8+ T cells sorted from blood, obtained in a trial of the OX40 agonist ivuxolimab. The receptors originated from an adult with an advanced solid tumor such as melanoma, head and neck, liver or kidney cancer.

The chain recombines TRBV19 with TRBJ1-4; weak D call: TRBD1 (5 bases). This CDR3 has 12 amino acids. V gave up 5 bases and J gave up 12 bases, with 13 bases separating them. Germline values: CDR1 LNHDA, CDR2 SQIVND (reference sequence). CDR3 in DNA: TGTGCCAGTAGTGTTCGACAGTCCCAACTGTTTTTT. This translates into CASSVRQSQLFF.

The CDR3 region has the DNA TGTGCCAGCTCACCACAGACAGGGACTAATGAAAAACTGTTTTTT. The encoded protein is CASSPQTGTNEKLFF. V is TRBV18 and J is TRBJ1-4; the match to TRBD1 covers 7 bases. The V segment lost 1 base and the J segment 2 bases; nucleotides outside the gene matches: 1. The germline CDR1 and CDR2 sequences are KGHSH and LQKENI. The CDR3 covers 15 residues.

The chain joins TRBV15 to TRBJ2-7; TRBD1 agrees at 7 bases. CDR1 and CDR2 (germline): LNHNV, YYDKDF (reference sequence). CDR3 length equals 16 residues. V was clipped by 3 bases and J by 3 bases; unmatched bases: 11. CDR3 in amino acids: CATSRATGTVIYEQYF. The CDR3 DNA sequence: TGTGCCACCAGCAGGGCTACCGGGACAGTAATCTACGAGCAGTACTTC.

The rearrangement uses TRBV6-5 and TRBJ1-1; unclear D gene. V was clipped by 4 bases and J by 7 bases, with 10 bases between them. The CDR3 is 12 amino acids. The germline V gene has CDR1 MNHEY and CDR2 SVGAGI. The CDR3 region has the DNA TGTGCCAGCAGTTGGGGTAGAGGTGAAGCTTTCTTT. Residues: CASSWGRGEAFF.

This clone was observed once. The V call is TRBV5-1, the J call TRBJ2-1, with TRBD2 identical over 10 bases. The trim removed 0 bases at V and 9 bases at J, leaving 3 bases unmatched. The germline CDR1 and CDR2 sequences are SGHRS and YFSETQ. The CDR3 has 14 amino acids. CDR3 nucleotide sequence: TGCGCCAGCAGCTTGGATGCTAGCGGGAGTGAGCAGTTCTTC. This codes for CASSLDASGSEQFF.

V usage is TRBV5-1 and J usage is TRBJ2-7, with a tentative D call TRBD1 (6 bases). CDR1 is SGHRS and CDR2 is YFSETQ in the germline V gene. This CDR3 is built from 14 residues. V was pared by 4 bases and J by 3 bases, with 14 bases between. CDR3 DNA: TGCGCCAGCAGCCATGGGACATCATTCTACGAGCAGTACTTC. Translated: CASSHGTSFYEQYF. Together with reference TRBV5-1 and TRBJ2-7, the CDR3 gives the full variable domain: KAGVTQTPRYLIKTRGQQVTLSCSPISGHRSVSWYQQTPGQGLQFLFEYFSETQRNKGNFPGRFSGRQFSNSRSEMNVSTLELGDSALYLCASSHGTSFYEQYFGPGTRLTVT.

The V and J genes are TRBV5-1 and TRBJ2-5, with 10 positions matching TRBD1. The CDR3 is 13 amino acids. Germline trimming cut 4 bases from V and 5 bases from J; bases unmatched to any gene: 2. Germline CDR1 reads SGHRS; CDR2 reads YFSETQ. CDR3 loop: CASSPGQGETQYF. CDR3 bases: TGCGCCAGCAGCCCGGGACAGGGGGAGACCCAGTACTTC. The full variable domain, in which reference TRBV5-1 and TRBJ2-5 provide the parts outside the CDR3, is KAGVTQTPRYLIKTRGQQVTLSCSPISGHRSVSWYQQTPGQGLQFLFEYFSETQRNKGNFPGRFSGRQFSNSRSEMNVSTLELGDSALYLCASSPGQGETQYFGPGTRLLVL.

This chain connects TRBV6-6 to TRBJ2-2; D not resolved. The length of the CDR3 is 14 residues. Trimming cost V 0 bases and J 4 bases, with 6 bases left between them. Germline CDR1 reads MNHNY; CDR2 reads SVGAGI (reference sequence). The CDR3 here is CASSYSTVTGELFF. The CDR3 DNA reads TGTGCCAGCAGTTACTCTACGGTCACCGGGGAGCTGTTTTTT.